The rows below give T cell receptor beta chains drawn from one sample of a study of regulatory T cells in long-lasting Graves disease. TCRdb redid the calling of the multiplex PCR reads with MiXCR, one entry per CDR3 protein. This sample yields more than 450,000 distinct CDR3 sequences, of which more than 10% are seen a single time; 8.9% belongs to the top ten. The data were also submitted as part of a second study, on T cells in Graves' hyperthyroidism and ophthalmopathy.

The sequenced sample was peripheral blood mononuclear cells (PBMCs), obtained at new diagnosis, from a patient treated with antithyroid drugs. These receptors came from a woman in her 30s with Graves disease. Both conserved end residues are part of each CDR3. Each record gives: CDR3 DNA, CDR3 protein, J gene, D gene, clone size, V gene. The D gene is left open where the match is weak. The size field reads once, few, many, or a class for an expanded clone.

DNA: TGTGCCAGCTCTAGCCGGGGAAACAATGAGCAGTTCTTC; CDR3: CASSSRGNNEQFF; J: TRBJ2-1; D: -; size: many; V: TRBV2
DNA: TGTGCCAGCAGTTACGAGATGCCGATACGGTACAATGAGCAGTTCTTC; CDR3: CASSYEMPIRYNEQFF; J: TRBJ2-1; D: -; size: many; V: TRBV6-2/TRBV6-3
DNA: TGTGCCAGCACCGAAGGACGGACCAGTGAAGCTTTCTTT; CDR3: CASTEGRTSEAFF; J: TRBJ1-1; D: -; size: many; V: TRBV2
DNA: TGTGCCAGCAGTGATCTCGGGACAGGGCGAGGAGGGGGCTACACCTTC; CDR3: CASSDLGTGRGGGYTF; J: TRBJ1-2; D: TRBD1; size: many; V: TRBV2
DNA: TGTGCCAGTAGTCCGAACGGACCGAGCCGTGAGACCCAGTACTTC; CDR3: CASSPNGPSRETQYF; J: TRBJ2-5; D: -; size: many; V: TRBV19
DNA: TGTGCCAGCAGCGAACTAGCGTCGGAGGTATCGAACGAGCAGTACTTC; CDR3: CASSELASEVSNEQYF; J: TRBJ2-7; D: TRBD2; size: many; V: TRBV5-6
DNA: TGTGCCAGCAGTGAATATCAGGCCGAAGCTTTCTTT; CDR3: CASSEYQAEAFF; J: TRBJ1-1; D: -; size: many; V: TRBV6-1
DNA: TGTGCCAGCAGCAATACCGGGACAGGGAACACCGGGGAGCTGTTTTTT; CDR3: CASSNTGTGNTGELFF; J: TRBJ2-2; D: TRBD1; size: many; V: TRBV5-5
DNA: TGCAGTGCTCACATATCGGGTCGAGAGACCCAGTACTTC; CDR3: CSAHISGRETQYF; J: TRBJ2-5; D: -; size: few; V: TRBV20-1
DNA: TGTGCCAGTAGCATAAAACAGGGGGCTGGGAATGAGCAGTTCTTC; CDR3: CASSIKQGAGNEQFF; J: TRBJ2-1; D: TRBD1; size: many; V: TRBV19
DNA: TGTGCCTGGAGTACTAGCTCTTACAATGAGCAGTTCTTC; CDR3: CAWSTSSYNEQFF; J: TRBJ2-1; D: -; size: many; V: TRBV30